Listed below are T cell receptor beta chains from one sample, sequenced in a study of blood T cell repertoires in COVID-19. This table comes from immunoSEQ multiplex PCR, and its TCRdb copy is limited to in-frame clones, with some not included. The data hold roughly 170,000 clones, with around 73% observed a single time. The specimen was PBMCs or T cells enriched from blood (not recorded which). All receptors derive from a woman between 45 and 65 years old who had recovered from COVID-19. CDR3s include the opening cysteine and the closing phenylalanine or tryptophan. Fields, in order: J gene, clone size, D gene, V gene, CDR3 DNA, CDR3 protein. The D gene is left open where the match is weak. Clone size, where shown, is once, few, many, or a class for clones that have expanded.

TRBJ2-3	NA	NA	TRBV27	TGTGCCAGCGCCATGTCGGGGGCAGATACGCAGTATTTT	CASAMSGADTQYF
TRBJ1-2	NA	NA	TRBV5-4	TGTGCCAGCAGCGCGGACAGTCTTAACTATGGCTACACCTTC	CASSADSLNYGYTF
TRBJ1-5	NA	TRBD1	TRBV6-1	TGTGCCAGCAGTGAAGCGCCCATTCGGACAGGGGGCTTTCAGCCCCAGCATTTT	CASSEAPIRTGGFQPQHF
TRBJ2-2	NA	NA	TRBV5-1	TGCGCCAGCAGCTTGGGGGGGACACCCACCGGGGAGCTGTTTTTT	CASSLGGTPTGELFF
TRBJ2-1	NA	TRBD2	TRBV27	TGTGCCAGCACCGTAGCCCCTAGCGGTCACAATGAGCAGTTCTTC	CASTVAPSGHNEQFF
TRBJ2-2	NA	TRBD2	TRBV5-1	TGCGCCAGCAGCTTGGCTAGCGGGGACACCGGGGAGCTGTTTTTT	CASSLASGDTGELFF
TRBJ1-1	NA	NA	TRBV18	TGTGCCAGCTCATTCAGTTCGGGGGAGTTAATCGAAGCTTTCTTT	CASSFSSGELIEAFF
TRBJ2-1	NA	TRBD2	TRBV28	TGTGCCAGCAGTTTATTAGCGGGAGGGTCTGAGCAGTTCTTC	CASSLLAGGSEQFF
TRBJ2-4	NA	NA	TRBV7-9	TGTGCCAGCAGCTTTCTTTCAACGAGCCCTTCCAAAAACATTCAGTACTTC	CASSFLSTSPSKNIQYF
TRBJ1-6	NA	TRBD1	TRBV7-9	TGTGCCAGCAGCACTCGACAGGGAACTAATTCACCCCTCCACTTT	CASSTRQGTNSPLHF
TRBJ1-5	NA	NA	TRBV24-1	TGTGCCACCAGTGACCCCCCCAGTTATAGCAATCAGCCCCAGCATTTT	CATSDPPSYSNQPQHF
TRBJ2-5	NA	NA	TRBV11-2	TGTGCCAGCAGTCCCGGGTACGCATGGACCCAGTACTTC	CASSPGYAWTQYF
TRBJ1-1	few	NA	TRBV15	TGTGCCACCTGGGGGGGGGCGGGCGAACGAGCTTTCTTT	CATWGGAGERAFF
TRBJ2-3	NA	NA	TRBV3-1/TRBV3-2	TGTGCCAGCAGGCAGGGATGGACGCAGTATTTT	CASRQGWTQYF
TRBJ1-2	NA	NA	TRBV30	TGTGCCTGGAGCCCTAACAGTCTACTTTATGGCTACACCTTC	CAWSPNSLLYGYTF
TRBJ2-2	NA	NA	TRBV9	TGTGCCAGCAGCCCCTCCTCGAACACCGGGGAGCTGTTTTTT	CASSPSSNTGELFF
TRBJ1-2	once	NA	TRBV6-2/TRBV6-3	TGTGCCAGCAGTTACTCGTCTCCACCCATCGGGGGCTACACCTTC	CASSYSSPPIGGYTF
TRBJ1-2	NA	NA	TRBV5-5	TGTGCCAGCAGCTTGGCCTTTGGCTACACCTTC	CASSLAFGYTF
TRBJ2-3	few	NA	TRBV5-6	TGTGCCAGCGGGGAGTTGAGCACAGATACGCAGTATTTT	CASGELSTDTQYF
TRBJ1-1	NA	NA	TRBV10-1	TGCGCCAACTACCGACCCGGAGGTGCTTTCTTT	CANYRPGGAFF
TRBJ2-4	NA	NA	TRBV29-1	TGCAGCGTTGAGGAAGGGGTCAACATTCAGTACTTC	CSVEEGVNIQYF
TRBJ2-3	NA	NA	TRBV10-2	TGCGCCAGCAGTAGTCAGGTTGGAACCACAGATACGCAGTATTTT	CASSSQVGTTDTQYF
TRBJ2-7	NA	TRBD2	TRBV15	TGTGCCACCAGCACAACCGGACTAGCGGGAGTGTCCTACGAGCAGTACTTC	CATSTTGLAGVSYEQYF
TRBJ2-7	few	NA	TRBV28	TGTGCCAGCAGTCACTCCTACGAGCAGTACTTC	CASSHSYEQYF
TRBJ2-1	NA	NA	TRBV7-6	TGTGCCAGCAGCTTACCTACAGGGCACGGTGAGCAGTTCTTC	CASSLPTGHGEQFF
TRBJ2-5	NA	TRBD2	TRBV5-4	TGTGCCAGCAGCTTGGGGGGTAGCGGGAGTGAGACCCAGTACTTC	CASSLGGSGSETQYF
TRBJ2-1	NA	TRBD1	TRBV6-5	TGTGCCAGCAGCGACAGGGCTAATGAGCAGTTCTTC	CASSDRANEQFF
TRBJ1-4	NA	NA	TRBV7-2	TGTGCCAGCAGCCCTAGGACAGTTAATGAAAAACTGTTTTTT	CASSPRTVNEKLFF
TRBJ1-1	NA	TRBD1	TRBV6-6	TGTGCCAGCAGTTACAAGGACAGGGAAGCTTTCTTT	CASSYKDREAFF
TRBJ2-1	once	NA	TRBV30	TGTGCCTGGAGTAGGGGCCAGGGAATTAATGAGCAGTTCTTC	CAWSRGQGINEQFF
TRBJ2-7	NA	TRBD1	TRBV28	TGTGCCAGCAGTCCTCCGGGACAGGGGGCGTGGGAGCAGTACTTC	CASSPPGQGAWEQYF
TRBJ1-2	NA	TRBD1	TRBV11-1	TGTGCCAGCAGCCCGGGACAGGGTTTCTACACCTTC	CASSPGQGFYTF
TRBJ1-1	NA	TRBD1	TRBV28	TGTGCCAGCAGTATGGGACAGCACAACACTGAAGCTTTCTTT	CASSMGQHNTEAFF
TRBJ1-1	NA	NA	TRBV28	TGTGCCTCCCGGAGGGATGTGAAAGCTTTCTTT	CASRRDVKAFF
TRBJ1-1	NA	NA	TRBV27	TGTGCCAGCGCAGGTCAGGGGAACACTGAAGCTTTCTTT	CASAGQGNTEAFF
TRBJ1-2	NA	TRBD1	TRBV5-1	TGCGCCAGCAGCCCGACAGGGCCGGCGGGTGGCTACACCTTC	CASSPTGPAGGYTF
TRBJ1-2	NA	NA	TRBV11-2	TGTGCCAGCAGCCGGGACGGGACATCTGGGGGCTACACCTTC	CASSRDGTSGGYTF
TRBJ2-1	NA	TRBD2	TRBV7-9	TGTGCCAGCAGCTTCCCTAGCGGGAGGGCCTTGTCCTACAATGAGCAGTTCTTC	CASSFPSGRALSYNEQFF
TRBJ1-6	few	NA	TRBV30	TGTGCCTGGAGGGCGTGGAGCTTGGGTAATTCACCCCTCCACTTT	CAWRAWSLGNSPLHF
TRBJ1-1	NA	NA	TRBV19	TGTGCCAGCCTAGGGAGGGGAGGAACTGAAGCTTTCTTT	CASLGRGGTEAFF
TRBJ2-1	few	TRBD2	TRBV19	TGTGCCAGTAGCAGAAGACTAGCGGGAGGGGGGGTCAATGAGCAGTTCTTC	CASSRRLAGGGVNEQFF
TRBJ1-1	once	NA	TRBV7-9	TGTGCCAGCAGCTTAGAGGCAGGTCTGACTGAAGCTTTCTTT	CASSLEAGLTEAFF
TRBJ2-3	NA	TRBD1	TRBV27	TGTGCCAGCAGTTCAAGACAGGGGTGGACAGATACGCAGTATTTT	CASSSRQGWTDTQYF
TRBJ1-5	NA	TRBD1	TRBV7-9	TGTGCCAGCAGTCCAGGGGGTTTCGGCAATCAGCCCCAGCATTTT	CASSPGGFGNQPQHF
TRBJ2-1	NA	NA	TRBV5-1	TGCGCCAGCAGCTTATCCGGGACTTCTAGCTCCTACAATGAGCAGTTCTTC	CASSLSGTSSSYNEQFF
TRBJ1-4	NA	NA	TRBV5-1	TGCGCCAGCAGTTTGCGGGGGTCCTCGGGACGGATTAATGAAAAACTGTTTTTT	CASSLRGSSGRINEKLFF
TRBJ1-2	NA	NA	TRBV3-1/TRBV3-2	TGTGCCAGCAGCCAAGCTGGGGGCGGGGGCAGTGGCTACACCTTC	CASSQAGGGGSGYTF
TRBJ2-6	NA	NA	TRBV4-3	TGCGCCAGCAGCCAACGGACAGCCTCGGTCTCTGGGGCCAACGTCCTGACTTTC	CASSQRTASVSGANVLTF